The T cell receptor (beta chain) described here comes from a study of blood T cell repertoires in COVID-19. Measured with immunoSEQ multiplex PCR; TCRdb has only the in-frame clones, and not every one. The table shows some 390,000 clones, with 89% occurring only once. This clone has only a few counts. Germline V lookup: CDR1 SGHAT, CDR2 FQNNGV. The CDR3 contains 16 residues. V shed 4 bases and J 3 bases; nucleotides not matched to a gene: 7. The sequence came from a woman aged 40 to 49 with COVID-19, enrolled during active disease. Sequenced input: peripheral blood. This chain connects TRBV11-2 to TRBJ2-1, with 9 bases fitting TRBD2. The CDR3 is CASSSRRAGGYNEQFF. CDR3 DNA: TGTGCCAGCAGCTCTAGGAGAGCGGGAGGCTACAATGAGCAGTTCTTC.